This T cell receptor (beta chain) is drawn from a study of T cell responses to AZD1222 COVID-19 vaccine. Study findings and constraints: Of the AZD1222 recipients, only 5 or 6 were seropositive at baseline. In the spike-specific TCR repertoire, nearly half reportedly target unmutated variant regions. Researchers report vaccine-associated CD4 TCRs spanning spike, with dominance at 160-218 and 743-854. When two AZD1222 doses had been given, Spike-specific TCR breadth and depth rose.

This clone was picked up one time. Its specificity is unknown. Profiled with immunoSEQ multiplex PCR; TCRdb holds only in-frame clones, not every one. This table has 95,000 to 150,000 clones, 87% appearing once. Sequencing used peripheral blood, obtained on day 0 of AZD1222 vaccination. This TCR derives from an adult in good health.

The CDR3 nucleotides are TGCGCCAGCAGCCAAGATAGGGGACTGAGAAGCACAGATACGCAGTATTTT. This gives the protein CASSQDRGLRSTDTQYF. The rearrangement joins TRBV4-1 to TRBJ2-3, with a possible D match to TRBD2 (6 bases). The CDR3 sequence is 17 residues long. The V gene lost 0 bases and the J gene lost 0 bases, with 13 bases spanning the gap. Germline V gene lookup returns CDR1 MGHRA and CDR2 YSYEKL.